This section outlines one T cell receptor beta chain sequence together with its context. Its antigen remains unknown. None of the included patients had other autoimmune diseases, uncontrolled infections, pregnancy or lactation, as these led to exclusion. This entry comes from a study of Graves' ophthalmopathy and Graves' hyperthyroidism. Study background: At the time of initial diagnosis and before any treatment, peripheral blood was collected. Study outcomes and limitations: Most thyroid clonotypes with frequency above 0.001 were detected in blood too. Ophthalmopathy could be told apart from stable hyperthyroidism by a 13-signature model (approximately 90% sensitivity, roughly 81% specificity).

The authors amplified TCR beta CDR3 regions from RNA transcripts. An initial RT-PCR round employing HTBI primers preceded a second-round multiplex PCR. In TCRdb, the multiplex PCR reads were re-called with MiXCR into one record per CDR3 protein. Seen here are 600,000 to 950,000 distinct CDR3 sequences, roughly 40% observed once, and the top ten hold 35% to 55%. Per germline, CDR1 KGHDR and CDR2 SFDVKD. This CDR3 is built from 14 residues. J lost 8 bases, V lost 4 bases, and 5 bases had no gene match. The clonotype was recovered from an adult man with Graves' ophthalmopathy. The V call is TRBV24-1, the J call TRBJ1-4, with 8 positions matching TRBD1. The sample was peripheral blood. CDR3 sequence: CATSDPNRGEKLFF. The CDR3 DNA reads as TGTGCCACCAGTGACCCGAACAGGGGGGAAAAACTGTTTTTT.